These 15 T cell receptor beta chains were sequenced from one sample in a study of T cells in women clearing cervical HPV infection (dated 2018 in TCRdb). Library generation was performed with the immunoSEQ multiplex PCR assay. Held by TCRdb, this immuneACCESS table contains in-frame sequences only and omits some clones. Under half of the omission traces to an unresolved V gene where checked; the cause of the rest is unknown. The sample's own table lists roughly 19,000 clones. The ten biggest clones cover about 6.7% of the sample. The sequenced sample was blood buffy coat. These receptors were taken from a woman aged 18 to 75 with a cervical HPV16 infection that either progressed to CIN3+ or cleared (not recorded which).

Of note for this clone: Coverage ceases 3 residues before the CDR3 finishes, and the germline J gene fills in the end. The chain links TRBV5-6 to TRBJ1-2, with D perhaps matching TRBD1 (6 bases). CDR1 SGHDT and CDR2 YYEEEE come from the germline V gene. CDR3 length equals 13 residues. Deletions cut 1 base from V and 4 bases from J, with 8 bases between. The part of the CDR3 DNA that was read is TGTGCCAGCAGCTTGACAGGGCCCTATGGC. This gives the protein CASSLTGPYG. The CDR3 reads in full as CASSLTGPYGYTF.

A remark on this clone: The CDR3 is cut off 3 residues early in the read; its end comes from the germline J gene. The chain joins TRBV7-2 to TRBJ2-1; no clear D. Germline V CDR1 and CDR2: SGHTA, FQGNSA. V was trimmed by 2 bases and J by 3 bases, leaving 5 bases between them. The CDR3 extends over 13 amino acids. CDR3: CASSLPFYNEQFF. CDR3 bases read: TGTGCCAGCAGCTTACCTTTCTACAATGAG.

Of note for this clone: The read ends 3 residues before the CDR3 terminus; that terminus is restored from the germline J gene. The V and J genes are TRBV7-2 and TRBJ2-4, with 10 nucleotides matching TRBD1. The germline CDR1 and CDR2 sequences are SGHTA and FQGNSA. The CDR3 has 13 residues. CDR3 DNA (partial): TGTGCCAGCAGCTCCGGGACAGGGGTCGGT. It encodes CASSSGTGVG. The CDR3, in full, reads CASSSGTGVGQYF.

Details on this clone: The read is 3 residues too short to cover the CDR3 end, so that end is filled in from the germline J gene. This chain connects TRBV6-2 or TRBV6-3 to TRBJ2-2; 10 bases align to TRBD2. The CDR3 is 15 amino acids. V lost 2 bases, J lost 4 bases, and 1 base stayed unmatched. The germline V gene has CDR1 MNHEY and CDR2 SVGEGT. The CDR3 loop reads CASSYLAGATGELFF. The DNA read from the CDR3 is TGTGCCAGCAGTTACCTAGCGGGAGCCACCGGGGAG.

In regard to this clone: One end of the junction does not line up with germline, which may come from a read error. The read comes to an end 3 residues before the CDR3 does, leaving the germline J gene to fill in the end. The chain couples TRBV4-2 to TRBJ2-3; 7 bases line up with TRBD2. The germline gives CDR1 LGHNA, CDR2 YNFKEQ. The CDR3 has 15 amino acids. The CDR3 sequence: CASSVGGSGTDTQYF. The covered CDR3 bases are TGCGCCAGCAGCGTGGGGGGGTCGGGCACAGATACG.

CDR3 bases read: TGTGCCAGCAGTTCGGACAGCCGAGAGACC. This translates into CASSSDSRET. In full, the CDR3 is CASSSDSRETQYF. This chain connects TRBV6-2 or TRBV6-3 to TRBJ2-5, with a possible D match to TRBD1 (6 bases). The read ends 3 residues shy of where the CDR3 ends; the end is completed using the germline J gene. Looked up from germline, CDR1 is MNHEY and CDR2 is SVGEGT. This CDR3 is built from 13 residues. Trimming took 4 bases from V and 4 from J, leaving 10 bases between them.

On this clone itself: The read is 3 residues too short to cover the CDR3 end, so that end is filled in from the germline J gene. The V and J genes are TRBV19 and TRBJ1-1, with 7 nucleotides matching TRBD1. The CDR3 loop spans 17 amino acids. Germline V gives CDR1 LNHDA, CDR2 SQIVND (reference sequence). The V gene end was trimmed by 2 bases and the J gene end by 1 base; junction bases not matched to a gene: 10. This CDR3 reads CASSISGTVFPNTEAFF. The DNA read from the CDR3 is TGTGCCAGTAGTATATCCGGGACAGTCTTTCCGAACACTGAA.

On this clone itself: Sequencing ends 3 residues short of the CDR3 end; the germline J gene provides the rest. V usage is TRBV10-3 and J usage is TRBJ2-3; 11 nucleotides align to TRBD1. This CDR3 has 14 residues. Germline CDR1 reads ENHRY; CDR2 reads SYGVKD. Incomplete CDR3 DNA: TGTGCCATCAGTGGGGACAGGGGGTCGGAGACG. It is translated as CAISGDRGSET. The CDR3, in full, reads CAISGDRGSETQYF.

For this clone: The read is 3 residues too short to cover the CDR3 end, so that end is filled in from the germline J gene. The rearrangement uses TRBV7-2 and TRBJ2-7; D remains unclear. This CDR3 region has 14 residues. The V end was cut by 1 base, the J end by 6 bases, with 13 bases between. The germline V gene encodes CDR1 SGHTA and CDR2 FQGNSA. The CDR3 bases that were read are TGTGCCAGCAGCTTAGATCTTTTATCTCTCGAG. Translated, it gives CASSLDLLSLE. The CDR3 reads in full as CASSLDLLSLEQYF.

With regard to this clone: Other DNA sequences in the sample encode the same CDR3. CDR3 amino acids: CSVEEKPPGYGYTF. The part of the CDR3 DNA that was read is TGCAGCGTTGAAGAAAAACCCCCGGGCTATGGC. This rearrangement joins TRBV29-1 to TRBJ1-2; D uncertain. The missing CDR3 end, 3 residues past where the read stops, is filled in from the germline J gene. With 0 bases removed from V and 4 bases from J, the gap between germline ends came to 12 bases. Germline CDR1 is SQVTM and CDR2 is ANQGSEA. CDR3 size: 14 residues.

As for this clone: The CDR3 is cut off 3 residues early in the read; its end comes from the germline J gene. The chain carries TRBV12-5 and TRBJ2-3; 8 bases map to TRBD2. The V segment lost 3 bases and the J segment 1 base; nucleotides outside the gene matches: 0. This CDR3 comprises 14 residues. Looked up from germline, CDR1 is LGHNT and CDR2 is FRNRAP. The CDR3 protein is CASGFGGGTDTQYF. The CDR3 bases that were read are TGTGCTAGTGGTTTCGGGGGGGGCACAGATACG. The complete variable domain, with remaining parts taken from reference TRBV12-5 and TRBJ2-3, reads DARVTQTPRHKVTEMGQEVTMRCQPILGHNTVFWYRQTMMQGLELLAYFRNRAPLDDSGMPKDRFSAEMPDATLATLKIQPSEPRDSAVYFCASGFGGGTDTQYFGPGTRLTVL.

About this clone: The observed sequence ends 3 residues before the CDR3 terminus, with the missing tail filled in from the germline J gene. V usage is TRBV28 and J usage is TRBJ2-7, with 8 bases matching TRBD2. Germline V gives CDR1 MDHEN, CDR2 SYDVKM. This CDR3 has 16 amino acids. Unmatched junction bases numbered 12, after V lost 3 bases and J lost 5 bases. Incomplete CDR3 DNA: TGTGCCAGCAGTTTCCTAGCGGGCCAAGCAGCTGACGAG. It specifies CASSFLAGQAADE. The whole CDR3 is CASSFLAGQAADEQYF.

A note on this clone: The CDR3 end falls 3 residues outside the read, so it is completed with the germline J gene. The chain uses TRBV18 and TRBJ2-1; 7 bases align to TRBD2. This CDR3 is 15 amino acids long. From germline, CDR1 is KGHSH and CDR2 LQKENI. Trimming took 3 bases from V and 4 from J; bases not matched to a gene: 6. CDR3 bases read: TGTGCCAGCTCACCGGGCAGGACTAGATACAATGAG. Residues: CASSPGRTRYNE. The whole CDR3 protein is CASSPGRTRYNEQFF. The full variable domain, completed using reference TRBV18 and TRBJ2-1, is NAGVMQNPRHLVRRRGQEARLRCSPMKGHSHVYWYRQLPEEGLKFMVYLQKENIIDESGMPKERFSAEFPKEGPSILRIQQVVRGDSAAYFCASSPGRTRYNEQFFGPGTRLTVL.

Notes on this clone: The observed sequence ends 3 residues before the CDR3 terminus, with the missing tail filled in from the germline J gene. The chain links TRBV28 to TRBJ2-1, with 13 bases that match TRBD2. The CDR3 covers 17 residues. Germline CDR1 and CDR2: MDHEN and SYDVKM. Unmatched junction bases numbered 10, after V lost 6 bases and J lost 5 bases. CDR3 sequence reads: CASRPRTSGSTDNEQFF. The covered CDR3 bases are TGTGCCAGCAGACCTCGGACTAGCGGGAGCACTGACAATGAG.

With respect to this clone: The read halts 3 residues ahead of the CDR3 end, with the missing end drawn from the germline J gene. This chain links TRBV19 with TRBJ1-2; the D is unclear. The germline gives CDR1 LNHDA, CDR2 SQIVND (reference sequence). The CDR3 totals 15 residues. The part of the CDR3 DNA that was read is TGTGCCACCTCGACTAGCGGGAGCTCCTACAATGAC. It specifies CATSTSGSSYND. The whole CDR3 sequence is CATSTSGSSYNDYTF.